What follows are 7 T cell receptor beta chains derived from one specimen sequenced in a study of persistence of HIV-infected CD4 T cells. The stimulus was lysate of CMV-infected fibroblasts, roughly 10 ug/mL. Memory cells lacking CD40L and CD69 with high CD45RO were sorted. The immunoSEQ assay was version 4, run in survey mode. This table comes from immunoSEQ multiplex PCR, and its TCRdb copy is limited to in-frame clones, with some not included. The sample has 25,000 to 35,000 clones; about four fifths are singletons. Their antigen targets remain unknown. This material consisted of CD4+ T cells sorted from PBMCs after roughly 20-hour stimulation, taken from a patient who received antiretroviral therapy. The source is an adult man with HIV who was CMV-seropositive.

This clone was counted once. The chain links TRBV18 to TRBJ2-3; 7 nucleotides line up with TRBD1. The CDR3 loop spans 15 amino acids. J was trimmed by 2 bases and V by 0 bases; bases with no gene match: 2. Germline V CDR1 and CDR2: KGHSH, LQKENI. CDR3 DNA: TGTGCCAGCTCACCACCGACAGGGCTCACAGATACGCAGTATTTT. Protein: CASSPPTGLTDTQYF.

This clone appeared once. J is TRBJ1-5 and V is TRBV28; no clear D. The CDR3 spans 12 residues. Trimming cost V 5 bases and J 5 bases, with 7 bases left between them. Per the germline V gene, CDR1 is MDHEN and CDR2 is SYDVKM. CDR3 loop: CASSPIDQPQHF. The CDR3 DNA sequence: TGTGCCAGCAGTCCGATTGATCAGCCCCAGCATTTT.

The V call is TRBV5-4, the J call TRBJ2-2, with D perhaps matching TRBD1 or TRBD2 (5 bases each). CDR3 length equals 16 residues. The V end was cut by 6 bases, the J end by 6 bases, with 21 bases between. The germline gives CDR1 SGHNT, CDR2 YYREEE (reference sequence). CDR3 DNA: TGTGCCAGCACCAACGACGGGGACCCAACCGCCGGGGAGCTGTTTTTT. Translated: CASTNDGDPTAGELFF.

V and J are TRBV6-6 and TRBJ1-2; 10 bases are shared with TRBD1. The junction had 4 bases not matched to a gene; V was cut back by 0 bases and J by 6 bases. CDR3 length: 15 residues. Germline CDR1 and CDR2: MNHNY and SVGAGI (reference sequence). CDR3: CASSYSTGGRDGYTF. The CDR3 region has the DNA TGTGCCAGCAGTTACTCGACAGGGGGCCGGGATGGCTACACCTTC.

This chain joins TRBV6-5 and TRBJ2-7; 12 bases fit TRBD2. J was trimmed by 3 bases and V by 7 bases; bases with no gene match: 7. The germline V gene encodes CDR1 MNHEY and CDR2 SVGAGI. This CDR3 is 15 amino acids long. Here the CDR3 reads CASIWLAGGNYEQYF. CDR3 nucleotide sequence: TGTGCCAGCATTTGGCTAGCGGGGGGGAACTACGAGCAGTACTTC.

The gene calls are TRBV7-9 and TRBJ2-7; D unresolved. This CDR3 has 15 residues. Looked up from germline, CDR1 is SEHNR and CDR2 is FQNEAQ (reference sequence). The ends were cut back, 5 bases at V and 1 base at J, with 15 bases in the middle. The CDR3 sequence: CASSLNTQSSYEQYF. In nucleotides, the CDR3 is TGTGCCAGCAGCCTCAACACCCAATCTTCCTACGAGCAGTACTTC.

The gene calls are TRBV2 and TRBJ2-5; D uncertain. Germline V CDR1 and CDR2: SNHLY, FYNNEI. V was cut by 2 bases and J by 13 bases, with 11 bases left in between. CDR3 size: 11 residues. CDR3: CASSERTIMYF. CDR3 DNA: TGTGCCAGCAGTGAAAGGACCATCATGTACTTC.